This T cell receptor (beta chain) comes out of a study of blood T cell repertoires in COVID-19 (dated by TCRdb to 2020 to 2021). Some background on the complete study: The collaborator samples originated in the United States, Italy and Spain and spanned the acute and convalescent phases of COVID-19. The prospective study material was composed of cDNA or gDNA derived from T cells, B-cell-depleted T cells, or PBMCs. Subjects who had been exposed to COVID-19, were actively infected with it, or had recovered from it provided the deeply sampled blood TCRbeta repertoires that made up the dataset. A freely available public database, intended as a resource for researchers studying the immune response to SARS-CoV-2, is where the repertoires were released. Samples came from the ongoing ImmuneRACE study (first 160 participants) plus 1,254 subjects from 6 global collaborators. Nearly every sample came with metadata listing a de-identified subject ID, COVID-19 status, age in years and sex. Where available, HLA class I and class II types were taken from metadata supplied by the sample provider and were not determined by assay-based typing. What the work shows at the level of the full study, not this receptor alone: The amount of clinical and demographic metadata varied by source and participant and was provided uncurated.

At one collaborating source in Seattle, patients were enrolled during active infection and were followed longitudinally through the course of disease. Each collaborating institution followed its own protocols to collect whole blood in K2EDTA tubes. Collaborator samples were shipped for TCRbeta analysis as frozen whole blood, isolated PBMCs, or DNA extracted from either sample type. This clone was counted only a few times. The antigen it recognizes is unknown. No clone much larger than this one lies a single base away; base qualities are absent. The CDR3 spans 14 residues, from the cysteine through the phenylalanine. CDR3 DNA is the only sequence kept; it has 42 bases, read in frame from the first base. Reading the germline V gene gives CDR1 SNHLY and CDR2 FYNNEI. Trimming takes 6 bases from V and 5 bases from J, and the germline ends sit 14 bases apart. TCRbeta CDR3 regions were amplified from genomic DNA using the immunoSEQ Assay, a bias-controlled multiplex PCR. On the authors' methods: The number of nucleated cells in each sample was estimated by amplification of reference gene primers within the assay. To quantify the absolute abundance of each unique TCRbeta CDR3 rearrangement, sequence reads were collapsed and filtered. For each sample, productive Simpson clonality was calculated by taking the square root of Simpson's diversity index across productive rearrangements. The immuneACCESS repertoire file appears here via TCRdb, limited to in-frame rearrangements. These files lack a portion of the clones; in checked studies, under half of the deficit traces to unresolved V genes, and the cause of the others is not known. From that table come the V and J calls and clone size; the DNA was used to work out D and trimming. The sample table lists around 270,000 clones, about 80% of them with a count of one. 15% to 19% of the sample is in the top ten clones.

The receptor chain draws on TRBV2 and TRBJ2-4; possibly the D gene is TRBD2, per 6 matching bases. The clonotype originates from a person aged 65 to 79 with COVID-19, enrolled during active disease. The sequencing sample was made of peripheral blood. The CDR3 region reads CASRSPWGENIQYF. The DNA sequence reads TGTGCCAGCAGGTCTCCCTGGGGGGAAAACATTCAGTACTTC.